These 26 T cell receptor beta chains came from one sample sequenced in a study of T-cell reconstitution after alpha-beta-depleted transplantation in children. TCRbeta library construction was performed incorporating unique molecular identifiers. MiXCR, run by TCRdb on the PCR reads, gives a single entry per CDR3 protein. The sample holds 600,000 to 800,000 distinct CDR3 sequences; around 13% are singletons and the top ten take 0.79%. The input for sequencing was PBMCs, taken before TCRalphabeta/CD19-depleted stem cell transplant. The origin of the receptors is a girl aged 2 to 10 with congenital amegakaryocytic thrombocytopenia, due to receive a stem cell transplant.

This clonotype was seen ten or more times. The chain carries TRBV12-3 or TRBV12-4 and TRBJ1-1; weak D call: TRBD1 (5 bases). V was trimmed by 1 base and J by 6 bases, leaving 15 bases between them. The CDR3 consists of 15 residues. CDR3 nucleotide sequence: TGTGCCAGCAGTTTAGTCGGGGGGAGCTCCTCTGAAGCTTTCTTT. Translating gives CASSLVGGSSSEAFF.

Points on this clonotype: The junction departs from germline at one end; a sequencing error may be responsible. The CDR3: CASSISGAGETQNF. CDR3 sequence (DNA): TGTGCCAGCAGCATCTCGGGGGCTGGGGAGACCCAGAACTTC. The V call is TRBV12-3 or TRBV12-4, the J call TRBJ2-5, with D perhaps given as TRBD1 or TRBD2 (6 bases each). CDR3 length: 14 amino acids.

This clonotype turned up a few times. This chain uses TRBV7-9 with TRBJ2-3, with D uncertain. The CDR3 consists of 15 residues. The V gene's germline CDR1 is SEHNR and CDR2 FQNEAQ (reference sequence). V shed 4 bases and J shed 2 bases, with 13 bases lying between them. Written as DNA, the CDR3 is TGTGCCAGCAGCTATGGGTTTCCTGTCACAGATACGCAGTATTTT. It encodes CASSYGFPVTDTQYF.

This clonotype was detected ten times or more. The chain links TRBV5-8 to TRBJ2-7; 10 nucleotides align to TRBD2. The CDR3 has 15 amino acids. After removal of 3 bases from V and 7 bases from J, the junction contained 10 bases not matched to a gene. CDR1 is SGHTS, CDR2 YDEGEE, per germline. CDR3 sequence: CASSSPLAGEEEQYF. As DNA, the CDR3 is TGTGCCAGCAGCTCTCCTCTAGCGGGAGAGGAAGAGCAGTACTTC. The variable domain in full, completed from reference TRBV5-8 and TRBJ2-7, reads EAGVTQSPTHLIKTRGQQATLRCSPISGHTSVYWYQQALGLGLQFLLWYDEGEERNRGNFPPRFSGRQFPNYSSELNVNALELEDSALYLCASSSPLAGEEEQYFGPGTRLTVT.

This clonotype has just a few counts. This rearrangement joins TRBV7-2 to TRBJ2-1; D possibly matches TRBD1 or TRBD2 (6 bases each). V lost 7 bases to trimming and J lost 1 base, with 20 bases between them. The length of the CDR3 is 17 residues. Germline V lookup: CDR1 SGHTA, CDR2 FQGNSA. The CDR3 protein is CASNNRVGGGSYNEQFF. CDR3 in DNA: TGTGCCAGCAATAATAGGGTCGGAGGGGGATCCTACAATGAGCAGTTCTTC.

V gene TRBV5-1 combines with J gene TRBJ2-1, with D hard to call. In germline, CDR1 is SGHRS, CDR2 YFSETQ. There are 11 residues in the CDR3. Trimming stripped 6 bases from V and 8 bases from J, with 9 bases between. DNA for the CDR3: TGCGCCAGCAAACGAGGTTATGAGCAGTTCTTC. It yields the protein CASKRGYEQFF. Variable domain in full (rest from reference TRBV5-1 and TRBJ2-1): KAGVTQTPRYLIKTRGQQVTLSCSPISGHRSVSWYQQTPGQGLQFLFEYFSETQRNKGNFPGRFSGRQFSNSRSEMNVSTLELGDSALYLCASKRGYEQFFGPGTRLTVL.

This clonotype was found many times. This chain joins TRBV20-1 and TRBJ2-3; D not resolved. Germline CDR1 reads DFQATT; CDR2 reads SNEGSKA (reference sequence). The CDR3 is 13 amino acids. V lost 0 bases, J lost 5 bases, and 9 bases lay in between. This CDR3 reads CSARDLFGDTQYF. The CDR3 bases are TGCAGTGCTAGAGATCTCTTCGGAGATACGCAGTATTTT.

This clonotype was seen at least ten times. CDR3 nucleotides: TGTGCCAGCAACTTCCCTAGCGGGGCCAATGAGCAGTTCTTC. This codes for CASNFPSGANEQFF. The rearrangement links TRBV12-3 or TRBV12-4 to TRBJ2-1; 9 nucleotides match TRBD2. The V gene end was trimmed by 7 bases and the J gene end by 6 bases; junction bases not matched to a gene: 7. The CDR3 runs 14 residues.

This clonotype was picked up many times. The rearrangement links TRBV12-3 or TRBV12-4 to TRBJ1-1; D is perhaps TRBD1 (6 bases). V dropped 3 bases and J dropped 1 base, with 9 bases sitting between them. The CDR3 has 14 amino acids. In DNA, the CDR3 is TGTGCCAGCAGTTTCGAAGGGGGGAACACTGAAGCTTTCTTT. This encodes CASSFEGGNTEAFF.

Remarks on this clonotype: A read error is possible here, since a much larger clone lies one base away. The chain recombines TRBV20-1 with TRBJ2-7; D call uncertain. Trimming pared 4 bases from V and 2 bases from J, leaving 9 bases between. The CDR3 runs to 12 residues. From germline, CDR1 is DFQATT and CDR2 SNEGSKA (reference sequence). The CDR3 region has the DNA TGCAGTGCTATGGTACAGACCTACGAGCAGTACTTC. Amino acid sequence: CSAMVQTYEQYF.

The sample holds a few counts of this clonotype. This chain links TRBV20-1 with TRBJ2-7, with D perhaps TRBD1 (5 bases). Germline V lookup: CDR1 DFQATT, CDR2 SNEGSKA (reference sequence). This CDR3 contains 13 residues. The V end was cut by 1 base, the J end by 7 bases, with 14 bases between. CDR3 DNA: TGCAGTGCTAGAGGTCAGGGTTCGGGTGAGCAGTACTTC. Translation: CSARGQGSGEQYF.

The J gene is TRBJ1-2, the V gene TRBV20-1; TRBD1 aligns across 10 bases. Germline values: CDR1 DFQATT, CDR2 SNEGSKA (reference sequence). This CDR3 contains 12 residues. The trim removed 6 bases at V and 10 bases at J, leaving 8 bases unmatched. Here the CDR3 reads CSARTGGNHYTF. CDR3 bases: TGCAGTGCGAGGACAGGGGGAAATCACTACACCTTC.

The rearrangement uses TRBV5-1 and TRBJ2-2; D may be TRBD2 (6 bases). The V gene lost 4 bases and the J gene lost 0 bases, with 16 bases spanning the gap. The V gene's germline CDR1 is SGHRS and CDR2 YFSETQ. This CDR3 comprises 17 residues. The CDR3 DNA reads as TGCGCCAGCAGCCGTCGAGGGGACTTAACGAACACCGGGGAGCTGTTTTTT. As protein: CASSRRGDLTNTGELFF.

This clonotype was seen at least ten times. V and J are TRBV12-3 or TRBV12-4 and TRBJ2-7, with D perhaps matching TRBD1 or TRBD2 (5 bases each). The V and J ends lost 3 bases and 2 bases respectively, with 11 bases between them. The CDR3 is made up of 14 amino acids. The CDR3 region is CASSFFRGPYEQYF. DNA for the CDR3: TGTGCCAGCAGTTTTTTCCGGGGCCCCTACGAGCAGTACTTC.

This clonotype came up a few times. This chain connects TRBV7-8 to TRBJ2-4, with D tentatively TRBD2 (5 bases). This CDR3 comprises 14 residues. The V end lost 1 base, the J end lost 7 bases, and 11 bases lay between the germline ends. Per germline, CDR1 SGHVS and CDR2 FQNEAQ. CDR3 sequence: CASSLDRRGNIQYF. CDR3 DNA sequence: TGTGCCAGCAGCTTAGACCGACGAGGGAACATTCAGTACTTC.

In its sample, this clonotype was seen a few times. The rearrangement links TRBV20-1 to TRBJ1-1, with D possibly matching TRBD1 (6 bases). The V and J ends lost 3 bases and 0 bases respectively, with 20 bases between them. The CDR3 has 17 residues. The V gene's germline CDR1 is DFQATT and CDR2 SNEGSKA (reference sequence). The DNA for the CDR3 is TGCAGTGCTAGGACATTTAGGGGGAAGGAGATGAACACTGAAGCTTTCTTT. It translates to CSARTFRGKEMNTEAFF.

V is TRBV10-2 and J is TRBJ2-3, with TRBD2 matching 8 bases. CDR1 and CDR2 (germline): WSHSY, SAAADI. The CDR3 has 16 residues. V gave up 2 bases and J gave up 1 base; unmatched junction bases: 5. As DNA, the CDR3 is TGCGCCAGCAGTGAGAGCGGGAGTACGGGCACAGATACGCAGTATTTT. Translation: CASSESGSTGTDTQYF.

Many counts were recorded for this clonotype. The CDR3 protein is CASNRDRGINEQFF. Written as DNA, the CDR3 is TGTGCCAGCAACCGGGACAGGGGAATCAATGAGCAGTTCTTC. This chain connects TRBV12-3 or TRBV12-4 to TRBJ2-1; 10 bases agree with TRBD1. The CDR3 covers 14 residues. The V segment lost 7 bases and the J segment 6 bases; nucleotides outside the gene matches: 6.

V gene TRBV6-6 combines with J gene TRBJ1-6, with a weak D call TRBD1 (5 bases). Germline V gives CDR1 MNHNY, CDR2 SVGAGI (reference sequence). V gave up 7 bases and J gave up 12 bases, with 16 bases separating them. The CDR3 contains 13 residues. The CDR3 coding sequence is TGTGCCAGCACCGCAGCCGGGGGACGACCCCTCCACTTT. It translates to CASTAAGGRPLHF.

This clonotype has just a few counts. The chain combines TRBV25-1 with TRBJ2-5, with TRBD1 as a possible D gene (6 bases). Germline CDR1 and CDR2: MGHDK and SYGVNS. The CDR3 is made up of 14 amino acids. V was cut by 4 bases and J by 5 bases, with 14 bases left in between. In nucleotides, the CDR3 is TGTGCCAGCAGTGGCCTGGGGGCCAGGGAGACCCAGTACTTC. Translating it yields CASSGLGARETQYF.

The J gene is TRBJ1-4, the V gene TRBV7-9; 7 bases map to TRBD1. Looked up from germline, CDR1 is SEHNR and CDR2 is FQNEAQ (reference sequence). This CDR3 comprises 17 residues. J was trimmed by 4 bases and V by 4 bases; bases with no gene match: 12. In DNA, the CDR3 is TGTGCCAGCAGCTCATCGTTTGTGGGACAGAATAATGAAAAACTGTTTTTT. Translating gives CASSSSFVGQNNEKLFF. Based on the CDR3 plus reference TRBV7-9 and TRBJ1-4, the full variable domain is DTGVSQNPRHKITKRGQNVTFRCDPISEHNRLYWYRQTLGQGPEFLTYFQNEAQLEKSRLLSDRFSAERPKGSFSTLEIQRTEQGDSAMYLCASSSSFVGQNNEKLFFGSGTQLSVL.

This clonotype was found a few times. The chain couples TRBV7-9 to TRBJ2-3; D might be TRBD1 or TRBD2, each matching 5 bases. Looked up from germline, CDR1 is SEHNR and CDR2 is FQNEAQ (reference sequence). The CDR3 loop spans 17 amino acids. The germline V and J ends were trimmed by 1 base and 3 bases, with 17 bases remaining between them. CDR3 nucleotides: TGTGCCAGCAGCTTAGTTGGGGACCCGAAGGGGACAGATACGCAGTATTTT. This codes for CASSLVGDPKGTDTQYF.

This clonotype was observed a handful of times. The chain couples TRBV4-1 to TRBJ2-1, with 7 bases lining up with TRBD2. The germline gives CDR1 MGHRA, CDR2 YSYEKL. Trimming took 1 base from V and 8 from J; bases not matched to a gene: 8. CDR3 length: 15 residues. CDR3 coding DNA: TGCGCCAGCAGCCAAGCAGCGGGACTGGTCTATGAGCAGTTCTTC. Residues: CASSQAAGLVYEQFF.

The chain has TRBV20-1 and TRBJ1-5, with D possibly being TRBD1 (6 bases). The length of the CDR3 is 16 residues. Looked up from germline, CDR1 is DFQATT and CDR2 is SNEGSKA (reference sequence). Trimming pared 1 base from V and 5 bases from J, leaving 18 bases between. The DNA for the CDR3 is TGCAGTGCTAGAGCCGGGGGGGCTGGATCGTATCAGCCCCAGCATTTT. Translation: CSARAGGAGSYQPQHF.

This clonotype was picked up a small number of times. The chain uses TRBV18 and TRBJ2-2; a weak D match, TRBD2 (6 bases). The CDR3 consists of 15 residues. The V end lost 6 bases, the J end lost 1 base, and 12 bases lay between the germline ends. CDR1 KGHSH and CDR2 LQKENI come from the germline V gene. CDR3 in DNA: TGTGCCAGCTCTGGAATTAGCGGGAACACCGGGGAGCTGTTTTTT. The encoded protein is CASSGISGNTGELFF.

This clonotype appeared a few times. The chain combines TRBV28 with TRBJ2-1, with D perhaps TRBD2 (5 bases). Germline V gene sequence: CDR1 MDHEN, CDR2 SYDVKM. The V and J ends lost 5 bases and 8 bases respectively, with 13 bases between them. There are 13 residues in the CDR3. CDR3 protein: CASSPYPGDEQFF. CDR3 nucleotides: TGTGCCAGCAGTCCCTACCCCGGGGATGAGCAGTTCTTC. The full variable domain, its missing parts supplied by reference TRBV28 and TRBJ2-1, is DVKVTQSSRYLVKRTGEKVFLECVQDMDHENMFWYRQDPGLGLRLIYFSYDVKMKEKGDIPEGYSVSREKKERFSLILESASTNQTSMYLCASSPYPGDEQFFGPGTRLTVL.